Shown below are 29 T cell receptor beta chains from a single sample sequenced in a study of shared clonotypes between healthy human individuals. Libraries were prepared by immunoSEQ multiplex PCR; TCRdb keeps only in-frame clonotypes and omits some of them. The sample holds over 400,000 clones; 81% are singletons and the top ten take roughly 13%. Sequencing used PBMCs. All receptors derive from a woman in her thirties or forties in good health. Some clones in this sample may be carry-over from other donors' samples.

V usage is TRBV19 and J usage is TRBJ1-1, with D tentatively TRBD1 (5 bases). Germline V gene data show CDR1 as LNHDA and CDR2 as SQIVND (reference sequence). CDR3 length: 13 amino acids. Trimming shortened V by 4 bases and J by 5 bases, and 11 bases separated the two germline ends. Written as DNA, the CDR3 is TGTGCCAGTAGTACTCAGGGATGGACTGAAGCTTTCTTT. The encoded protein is CASSTQGWTEAFF.

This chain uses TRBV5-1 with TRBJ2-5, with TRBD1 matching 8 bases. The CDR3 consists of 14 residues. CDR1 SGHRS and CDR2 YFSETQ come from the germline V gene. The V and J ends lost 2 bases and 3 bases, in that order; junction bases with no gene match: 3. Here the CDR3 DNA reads TGCGCCAGCAGCTTCCTGACAGGGGAAGAGACCCAGTACTTC. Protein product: CASSFLTGEETQYF.

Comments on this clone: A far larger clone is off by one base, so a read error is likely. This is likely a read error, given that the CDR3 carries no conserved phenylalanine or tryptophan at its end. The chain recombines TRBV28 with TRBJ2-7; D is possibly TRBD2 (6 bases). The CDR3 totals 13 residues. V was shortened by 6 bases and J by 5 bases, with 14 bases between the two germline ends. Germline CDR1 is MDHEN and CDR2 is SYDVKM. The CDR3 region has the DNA TGTGCCAGCAGGAGGACTTCGGGGGACGAGCAGTACTCC. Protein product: CASRRTSGDEQYS.

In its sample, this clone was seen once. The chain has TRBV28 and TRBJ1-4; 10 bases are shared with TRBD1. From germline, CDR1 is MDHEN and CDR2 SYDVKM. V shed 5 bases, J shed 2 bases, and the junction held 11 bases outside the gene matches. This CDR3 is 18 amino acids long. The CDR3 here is CASSPRTGGGNTNEKLFF. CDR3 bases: TGTGCCAGCAGTCCGAGGACAGGGGGTGGTAATACTAATGAAAAACTGTTTTTT.

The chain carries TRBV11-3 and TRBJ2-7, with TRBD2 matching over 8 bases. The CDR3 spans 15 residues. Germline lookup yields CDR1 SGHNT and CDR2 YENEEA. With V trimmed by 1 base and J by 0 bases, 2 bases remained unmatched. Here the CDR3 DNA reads TGTGCCAGCAGCTTAGGAGCGGGAGCCTCCTACGAGCAGTACTTC. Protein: CASSLGAGASYEQYF.

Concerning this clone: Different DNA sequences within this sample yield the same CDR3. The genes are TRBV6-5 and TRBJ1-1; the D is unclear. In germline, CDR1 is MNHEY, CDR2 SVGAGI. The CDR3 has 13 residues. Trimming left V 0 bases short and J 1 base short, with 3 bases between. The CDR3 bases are TGTGCCAGCAGTTACTCTCGGAACACTGAAGCTTTCTTT. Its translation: CASSYSRNTEAFF.

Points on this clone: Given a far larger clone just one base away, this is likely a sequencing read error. The chain's CDR3 is CALSVGPSFYGYTF. CDR3 nucleotide sequence: TGTGCCTTGAGTGTCGGGCCTTCCTTCTATGGCTACACCTTC. This chain links TRBV30 with TRBJ1-2, with D unclear. This CDR3 has 14 amino acids. Germline CDR1 is GTSNPN and CDR2 is SVGIG (reference sequence).

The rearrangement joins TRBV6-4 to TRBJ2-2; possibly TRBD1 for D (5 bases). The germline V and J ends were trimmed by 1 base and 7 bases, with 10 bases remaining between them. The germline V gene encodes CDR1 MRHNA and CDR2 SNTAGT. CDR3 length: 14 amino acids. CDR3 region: CASSDLPGIGELFF. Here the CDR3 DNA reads TGTGCCAGCAGTGACTTACCAGGGATCGGGGAGCTGTTTTTT.

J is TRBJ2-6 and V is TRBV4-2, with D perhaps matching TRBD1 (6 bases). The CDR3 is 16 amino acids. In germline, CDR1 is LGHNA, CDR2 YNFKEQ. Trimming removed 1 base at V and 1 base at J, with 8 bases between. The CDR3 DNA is TGTGCCAGCAGCCAAGGTACAGGGTCTGGGGCCAACGTCCTGACTTTC. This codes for CASSQGTGSGANVLTF.

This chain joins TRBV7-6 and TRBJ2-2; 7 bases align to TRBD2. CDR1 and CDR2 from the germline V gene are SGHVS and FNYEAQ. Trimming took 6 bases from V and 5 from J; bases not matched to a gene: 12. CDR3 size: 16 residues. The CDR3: CASRDEGRAGTGELFF. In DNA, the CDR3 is TGTGCCAGCAGGGACGAGGGGAGGGCAGGGACCGGGGAGCTGTTTTTT.

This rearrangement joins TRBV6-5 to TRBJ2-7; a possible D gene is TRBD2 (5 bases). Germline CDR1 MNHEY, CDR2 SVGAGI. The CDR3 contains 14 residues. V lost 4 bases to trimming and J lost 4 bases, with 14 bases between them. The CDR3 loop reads CASSFASGVYEQYF. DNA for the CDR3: TGTGCCAGCAGTTTCGCGAGCGGAGTTTACGAGCAGTACTTC.

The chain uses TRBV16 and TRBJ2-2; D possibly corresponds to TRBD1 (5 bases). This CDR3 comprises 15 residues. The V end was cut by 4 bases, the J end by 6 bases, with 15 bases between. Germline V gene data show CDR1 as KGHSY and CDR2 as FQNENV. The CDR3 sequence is CASSRSGQISGELFF. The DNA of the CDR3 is TGTGCCAGCAGCCGATCAGGGCAAATCTCCGGGGAGCTGTTTTTT.

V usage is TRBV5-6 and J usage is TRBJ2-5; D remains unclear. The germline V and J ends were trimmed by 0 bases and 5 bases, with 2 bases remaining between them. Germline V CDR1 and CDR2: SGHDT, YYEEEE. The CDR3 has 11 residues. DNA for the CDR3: TGTGCCAGCAGCTTGGATGAGACCCAGTACTTC. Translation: CASSLDETQYF.

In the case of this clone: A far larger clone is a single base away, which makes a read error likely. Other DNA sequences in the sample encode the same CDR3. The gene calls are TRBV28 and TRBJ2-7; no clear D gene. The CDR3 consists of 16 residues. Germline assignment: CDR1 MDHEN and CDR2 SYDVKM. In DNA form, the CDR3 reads TGCGCCAGCAGTTTACCCCGAGATGTCGGCCCGGACGAGCAGTACTTC. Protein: CASSLPRDVGPDEQYF.

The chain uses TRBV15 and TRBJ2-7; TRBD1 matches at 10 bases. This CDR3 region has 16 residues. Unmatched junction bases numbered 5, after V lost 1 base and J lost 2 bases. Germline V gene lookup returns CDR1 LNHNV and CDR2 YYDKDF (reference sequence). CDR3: CATSRARGQGAYEQYF. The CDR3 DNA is TGTGCCACCAGCAGAGCTCGAGGACAGGGGGCCTACGAGCAGTACTTC.

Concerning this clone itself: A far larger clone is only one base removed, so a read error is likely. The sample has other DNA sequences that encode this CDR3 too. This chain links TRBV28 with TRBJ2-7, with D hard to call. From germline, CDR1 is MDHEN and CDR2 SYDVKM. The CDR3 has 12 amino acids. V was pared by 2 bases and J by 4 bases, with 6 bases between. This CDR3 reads CASSLAVYEQYF. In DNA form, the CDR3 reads TGTGCCAGCAGTTTAGCGGTATACGAGCAGTACTTC.

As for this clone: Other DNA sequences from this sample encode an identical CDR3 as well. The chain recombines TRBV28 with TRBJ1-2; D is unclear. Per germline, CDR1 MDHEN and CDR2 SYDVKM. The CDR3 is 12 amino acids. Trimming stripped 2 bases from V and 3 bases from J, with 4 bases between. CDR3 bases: TGTGCCAGCAGTTTAAGGGACTATGGCTACACCTTC. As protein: CASSLRDYGYTF.

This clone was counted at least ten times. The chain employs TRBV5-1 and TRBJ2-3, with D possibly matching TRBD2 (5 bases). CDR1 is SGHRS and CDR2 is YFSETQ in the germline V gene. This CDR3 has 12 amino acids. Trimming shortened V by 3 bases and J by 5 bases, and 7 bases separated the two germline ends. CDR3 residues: CASSSAGDTQYF. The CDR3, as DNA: TGCGCCAGCAGCTCGGCGGGAGATACGCAGTATTTT.

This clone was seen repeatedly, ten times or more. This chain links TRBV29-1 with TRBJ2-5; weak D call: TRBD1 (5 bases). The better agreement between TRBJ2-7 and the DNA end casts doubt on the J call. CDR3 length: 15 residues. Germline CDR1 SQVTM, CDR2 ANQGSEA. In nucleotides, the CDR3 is TGCAGCGTTGAAAGGGTAGGGGCCGCCTCCTACGAGCAGTACTTC. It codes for CSVERVGAASYEQYF.

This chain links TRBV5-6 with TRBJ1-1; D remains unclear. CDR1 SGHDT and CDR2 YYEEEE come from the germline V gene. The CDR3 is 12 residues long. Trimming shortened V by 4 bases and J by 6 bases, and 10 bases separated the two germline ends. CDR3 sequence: CASSPHGAEAFF. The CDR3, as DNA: TGTGCCAGCAGCCCGCATGGGGCTGAAGCTTTCTTT.

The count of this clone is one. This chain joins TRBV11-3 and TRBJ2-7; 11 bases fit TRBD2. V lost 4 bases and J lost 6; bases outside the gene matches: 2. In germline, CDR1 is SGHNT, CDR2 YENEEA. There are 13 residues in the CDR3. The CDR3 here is CASSSLAGAEQYF. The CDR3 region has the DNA TGTGCCAGCAGCTCACTAGCGGGAGCCGAGCAGTACTTC.

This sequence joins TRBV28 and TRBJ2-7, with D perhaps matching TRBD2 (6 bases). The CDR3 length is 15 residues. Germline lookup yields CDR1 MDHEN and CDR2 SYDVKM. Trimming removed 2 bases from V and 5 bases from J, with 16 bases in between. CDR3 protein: CASSLGGTGPHEQYF. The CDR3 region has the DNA TGTGCCAGCAGTTTAGGGGGGACTGGGCCGCACGAGCAGTACTTC.

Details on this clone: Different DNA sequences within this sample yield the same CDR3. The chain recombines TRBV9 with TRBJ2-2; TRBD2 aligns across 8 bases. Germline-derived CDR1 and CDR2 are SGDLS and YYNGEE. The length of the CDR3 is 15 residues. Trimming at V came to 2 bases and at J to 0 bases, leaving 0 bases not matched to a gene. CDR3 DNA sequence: TGTGCCAGCAGCGTGGGACTAGCGAACACCGGGGAGCTGTTTTTT. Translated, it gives CASSVGLANTGELFF.

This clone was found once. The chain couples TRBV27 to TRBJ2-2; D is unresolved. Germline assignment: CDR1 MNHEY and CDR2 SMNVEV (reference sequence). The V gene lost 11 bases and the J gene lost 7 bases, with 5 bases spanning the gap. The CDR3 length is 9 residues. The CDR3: CAAHGELFF. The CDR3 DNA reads TGTGCCGCACACGGGGAGCTGTTTTTT.

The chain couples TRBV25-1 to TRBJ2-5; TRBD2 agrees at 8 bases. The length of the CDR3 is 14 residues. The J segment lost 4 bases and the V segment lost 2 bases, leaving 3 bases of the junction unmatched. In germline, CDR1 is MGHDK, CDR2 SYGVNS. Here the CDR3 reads CASSETGGAETQYF. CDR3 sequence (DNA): TGTGCCAGCAGTGAAACGGGGGGGGCAGAGACCCAGTACTTC.

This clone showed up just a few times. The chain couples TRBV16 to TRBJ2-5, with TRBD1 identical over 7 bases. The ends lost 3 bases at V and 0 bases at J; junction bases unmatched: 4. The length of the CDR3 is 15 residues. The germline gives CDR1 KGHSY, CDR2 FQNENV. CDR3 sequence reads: CASSQPGQYQETQYF. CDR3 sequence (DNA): TGTGCCAGCAGCCAGCCGGGACAGTACCAAGAGACCCAGTACTTC.

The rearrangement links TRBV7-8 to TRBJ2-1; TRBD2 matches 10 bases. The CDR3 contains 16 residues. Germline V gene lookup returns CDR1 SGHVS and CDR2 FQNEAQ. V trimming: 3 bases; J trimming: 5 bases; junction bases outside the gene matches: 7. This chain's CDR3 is CASSLPAGGPHNEQFF. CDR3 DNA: TGTGCCAGCAGCTTGCCAGCGGGAGGGCCCCACAATGAGCAGTTCTTC.

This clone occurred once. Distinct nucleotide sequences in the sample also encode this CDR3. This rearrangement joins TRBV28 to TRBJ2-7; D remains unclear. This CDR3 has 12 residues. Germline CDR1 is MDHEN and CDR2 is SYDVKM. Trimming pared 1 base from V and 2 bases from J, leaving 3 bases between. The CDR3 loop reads CASSLFPYEQYF. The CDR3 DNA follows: TGTGCCAGCAGTTTATTCCCCTACGAGCAGTACTTC.

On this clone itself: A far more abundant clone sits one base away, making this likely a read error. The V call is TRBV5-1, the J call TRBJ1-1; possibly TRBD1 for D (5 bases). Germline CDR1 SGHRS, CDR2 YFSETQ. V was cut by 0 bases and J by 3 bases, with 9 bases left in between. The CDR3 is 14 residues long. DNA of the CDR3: TGCGCCAGCAGCTTGGTCATGGGGGACACTGAAGCTTTCTTT. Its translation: CASSLVMGDTEAFF.